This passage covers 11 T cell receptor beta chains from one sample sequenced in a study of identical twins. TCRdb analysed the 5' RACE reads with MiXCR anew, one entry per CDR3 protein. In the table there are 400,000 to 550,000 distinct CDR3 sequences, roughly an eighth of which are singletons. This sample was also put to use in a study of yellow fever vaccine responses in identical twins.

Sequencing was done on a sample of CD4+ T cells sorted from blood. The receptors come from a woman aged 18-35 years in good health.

The CDR3 sequence is CASSLSSGQYTDTQYF. CDR3 DNA: TGTGCCAGCAGCTTAAGTAGCGGCCAATACACAGATACGCAGTATTTT. The chain joins TRBV7-8 to TRBJ2-3; tentative D call: TRBD2 (6 bases). The CDR3 covers 16 residues. The V end lost 2 bases, the J end lost 2 bases, and 14 bases lay between the germline ends. Germline CDR1 and CDR2: SGHVS and FQNEAQ.

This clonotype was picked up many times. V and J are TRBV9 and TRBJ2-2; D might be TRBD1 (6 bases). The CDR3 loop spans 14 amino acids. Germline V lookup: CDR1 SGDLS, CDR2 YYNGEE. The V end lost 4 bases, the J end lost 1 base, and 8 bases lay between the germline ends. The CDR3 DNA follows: TGTGCCAGCAGCCAACAGGGGAACACCGGGGAGCTGTTTTTT. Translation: CASSQQGNTGELFF. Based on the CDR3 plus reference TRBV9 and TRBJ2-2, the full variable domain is DSGVTQTPKHLITATGQRVTLRCSPRSGDLSVYWYQQSLDQGLQFLIQYYNGEERAKGNILERFSAQQFPDLHSELNLSSLELGDSALYFCASSQQGNTGELFFGEGSRLTVL.

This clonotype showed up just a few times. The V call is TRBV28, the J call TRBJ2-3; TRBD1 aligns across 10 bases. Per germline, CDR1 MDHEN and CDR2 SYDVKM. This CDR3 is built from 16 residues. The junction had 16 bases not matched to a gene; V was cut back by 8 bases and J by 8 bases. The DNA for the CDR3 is TGTGCCAGCTCAGCACAACCGGGACAGGGGACGGGTACGCAGTATTTT. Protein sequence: CASSAQPGQGTGTQYF. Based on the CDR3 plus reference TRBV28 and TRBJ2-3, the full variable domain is DVKVTQSSRYLVKRTGEKVFLECVQDMDHENMFWYRQDPGLGLRLIYFSYDVKMKEKGDIPEGYSVSREKKERFSLILESASTNQTSMYLCASSAQPGQGTGTQYFGPGTRLTVL.

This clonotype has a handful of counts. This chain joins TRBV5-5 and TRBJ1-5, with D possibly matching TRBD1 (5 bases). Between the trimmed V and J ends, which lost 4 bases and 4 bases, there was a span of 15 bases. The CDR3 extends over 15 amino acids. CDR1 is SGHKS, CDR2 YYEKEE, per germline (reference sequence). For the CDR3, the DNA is TGTGCCAGCAGCCAACTCAGAGGGGTTAATCAGCCCCAGCATTTT. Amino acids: CASSQLRGVNQPQHF.

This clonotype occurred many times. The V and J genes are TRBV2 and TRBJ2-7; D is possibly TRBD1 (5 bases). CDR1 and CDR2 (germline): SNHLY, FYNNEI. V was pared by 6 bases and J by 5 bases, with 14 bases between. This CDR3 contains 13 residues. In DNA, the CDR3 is TGTGCCAGCAGGGGGCGGATGGGGAACGAGCAGTACTTC. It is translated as CASRGRMGNEQYF.

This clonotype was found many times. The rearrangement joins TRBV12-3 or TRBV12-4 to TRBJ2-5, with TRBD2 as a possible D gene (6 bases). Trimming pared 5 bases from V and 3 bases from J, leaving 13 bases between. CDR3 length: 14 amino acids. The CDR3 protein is CASSLPSVEETQYF. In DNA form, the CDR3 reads TGTGCCAGCAGTCTCCCTAGCGTGGAAGAGACCCAGTACTTC.

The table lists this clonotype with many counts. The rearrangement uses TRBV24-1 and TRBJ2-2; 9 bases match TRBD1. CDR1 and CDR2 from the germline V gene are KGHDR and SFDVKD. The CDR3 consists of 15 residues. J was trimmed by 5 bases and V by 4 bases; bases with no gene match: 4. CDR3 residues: CATSETGTGTGELFF. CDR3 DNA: TGTGCCACCAGTGAGACCGGGACAGGGACCGGGGAGCTGTTTTTT.

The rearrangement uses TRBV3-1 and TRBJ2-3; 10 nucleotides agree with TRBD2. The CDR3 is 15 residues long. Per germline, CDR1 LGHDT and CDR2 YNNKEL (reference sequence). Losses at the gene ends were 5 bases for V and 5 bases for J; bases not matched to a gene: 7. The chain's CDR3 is CASSAGLAARDTQYF. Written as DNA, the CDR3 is TGTGCCAGCAGCGCCGGACTAGCGGCAAGAGATACGCAGTATTTT.

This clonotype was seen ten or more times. CDR3 bases: TGCGCCAGCAATATAGCGGGGCTGGAGACCCAGTACTTC. It yields the protein CASNIAGLETQYF. The chain combines TRBV5-1 with TRBJ2-5; 8 bases align to TRBD2. This CDR3 is built from 13 residues. Germline loops: CDR1 SGHRS, CDR2 YFSETQ. Germline trimming cut 6 bases from V and 5 bases from J; bases unmatched to any gene: 6.

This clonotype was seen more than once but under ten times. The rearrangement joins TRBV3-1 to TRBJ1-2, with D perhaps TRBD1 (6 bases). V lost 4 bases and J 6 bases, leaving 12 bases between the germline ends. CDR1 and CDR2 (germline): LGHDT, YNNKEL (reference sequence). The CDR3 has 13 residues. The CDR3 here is CASSPRGSDGYTF. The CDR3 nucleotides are TGTGCCAGCAGCCCCAGGGGATCGGATGGCTACACCTTC.

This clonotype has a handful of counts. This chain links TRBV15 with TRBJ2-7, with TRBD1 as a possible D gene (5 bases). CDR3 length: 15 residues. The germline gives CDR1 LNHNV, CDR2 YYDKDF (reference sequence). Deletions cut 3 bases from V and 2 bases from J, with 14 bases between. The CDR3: CATSRETVVTYEQYF. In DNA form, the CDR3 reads TGTGCCACCAGCAGGGAGACAGTAGTTACCTACGAGCAGTACTTC.